Listed below are T cell receptor beta chains from one sample, sequenced in a study of blood T cells in healthy people across ages. One entry per CDR3 protein results from TCRdb running MiXCR on the 5' RACE reads. Among fewer than 1.5 million distinct CDR3 sequences, 42% were seen once, and the ten largest hold 7.9%. Sequencing was done on a sample of blood. The source of these receptors is a woman aged 18-29 years in good health. Both conserved end residues are part of each CDR3. A D gene is named only where the DNA matches it firmly. The size of a clone is reported for some rows only, either as once, few or many, or as a class for expanded clones.

d_call j_call clone_size v_call cdr3_nt cdr3_aa
TRBD2 TRBJ2-1 NA TRBV9 TGTGCCAGCACCGGCGGGGGATTCTCCTACAATGAGCAGTTCTTC CASTGGGFSYNEQFF
NA TRBJ1-1 few TRBV20-1 TGCAGTGCTAAGGCCCAGCGACTCGAAATGAACACTGAAGCTTTCTTT CSAKAQRLEMNTEAFF
NA TRBJ1-2 NA TRBV27 TGTGCCAGCAGTTTCGGAACAGGGACAAACTATGGCTACACCTTC CASSFGTGTNYGYTF
NA TRBJ2-1 NA TRBV5-4 TGTGCCAGCAGCTTGGTTTCCGGGGACAATGAGCAGTTCTTC CASSLVSGDNEQFF
NA TRBJ2-4 many TRBV4-2 TGTGCCAGCAGCCAAGAGTTAGCGGACGCTAGAAACATTCAGTACTTC CASSQELADARNIQYF
NA TRBJ1-4 NA TRBV2 TGTGCCAGCAGGCGGGAAGAGGGACGGGAAAAACTGTTTTTT CASRREEGREKLFF
NA TRBJ2-1 few TRBV27 TGTGCCAGCAGTGTAACCCCACAGGGTGAGCAGTTCTTC CASSVTPQGEQFF
NA TRBJ2-7 once TRBV5-6 TGTGCCAGCAGCACGACGGCCGGGCGTCCCTACGAGCAGTACTTC CASSTTAGRPYEQYF
NA TRBJ1-4 NA TRBV7-2 TGTGCCAGCAGCCAGGGCAGGGTTAATGAAAAACTGTTTTTT CASSQGRVNEKLFF
NA TRBJ1-6 NA TRBV7-9 TGTGCCAGCAGCTTACCCGGTGACCTCCACTTT CASSLPGDLHF
NA TRBJ1-1 NA TRBV9 TGTGCCAGCAGCGTAGTAGGGGGGCCGGGGATCACTGAAGCTTTCTTT CASSVVGGPGITEAFF
NA TRBJ2-1 few TRBV5-1 TGCGCCAGCAGCTTGGTTAGCGGACCTTACAATGAGCAGTTCTTC CASSLVSGPYNEQFF
TRBD2 TRBJ2-1 NA TRBV20-1 TGCAGTGCTAGAGATATCCCACTAGCGGGAGACTACAATGAGCAGTTCTTC CSARDIPLAGDYNEQFF
TRBD1 TRBJ1-1 NA TRBV3-1 TGTGCCAGCAGGCGGACAGGCCCGGGCCGTGAAGCTTTCTTT CASRRTGPGREAFF
TRBD2 TRBJ2-4 NA TRBV12-3/TRBV12-4 TGTGCCAGCAAACTAGCGGAGAACTACGAGCGGTACTTC CASKLAENYERYF
NA TRBJ1-2 NA TRBV25-1 TGTGCCAGCAGGGTAGGCTACACCTTC CASRVGYTF
TRBD2 TRBJ2-1 many TRBV29-1 TGCAGCGTTGATAGGCTAGCGGAGAGCTCCTACAATGAGCAGTTCTTC CSVDRLAESSYNEQFF
TRBD1 TRBJ1-2 few TRBV5-1 TGCGCCAGCAGCGACGGGACAGGGAACTATGGCTACACCTTC CASSDGTGNYGYTF
TRBD2 TRBJ2-3 NA TRBV2 TGTGCCATCTTTCCGGGGGGGTTGGGCACAGATACGCAGTATTTT CAIFPGGLGTDTQYF
NA TRBJ2-1 few TRBV18 TGTGCCAGCTCACCACGCCCAGAAAGGGCGGAAACTACCTACAATGAGCAGTTCTTC CASSPRPERAETTYNEQFF
NA TRBJ2-1 few TRBV2 TGTGCCAGCAGCAGGGGCTGGTATGATGAGCAGTTCTTC CASSRGWYDEQFF
NA TRBJ2-5 NA TRBV7-6 TGTGCCAGCAGCTTAGATTTTATTAGCCCAGAGACCCAGTACTTC CASSLDFISPETQYF
TRBD1 TRBJ2-1 many TRBV13 TGTGCCAGCAGCCGCGACAGGGCAAATGAGCAGTTCTTC CASSRDRANEQFF
TRBD2 TRBJ2-3 few TRBV15 TGTGCCACCAGCAGGGCCCCTAGCGGTGGGGCAGATACGCAGTATTTT CATSRAPSGGADTQYF
TRBD2 TRBJ2-1 NA TRBV4-1 TGCGCCAGCAGCCAAGTTAGCGGGGGGGCCATCTCCTACAATGAGCAGTTCTTC CASSQVSGGAISYNEQFF
NA TRBJ2-3 NA TRBV2 TGTGCCAGCAGTGAAACCGGGACGGGCACAGATACGCAGTATTTT CASSETGTGTDTQYF
TRBD2 TRBJ2-7 NA TRBV5-1 TGCGCCAGCAGGCGTAGCGGGGAAAGAGAGCAGTACTTC CASRRSGEREQYF
NA TRBJ1-4 NA TRBV7-9 TGTGCCAGCAGCTTATTGGCCTTTGGCGGTGAAAAACTGTTTTTT CASSLLAFGGEKLFF
NA TRBJ2-3 NA TRBV7-8 TGTGCCAGCAGCTTACGGGGTTTTGATGGGTATTTT CASSLRGFDGYF
NA TRBJ1-6 NA TRBV7-9 TGTGCCAGCAGCCCCATGGAGGGGAATTCACCCCTCCACTTT CASSPMEGNSPLHF
TRBD2 TRBJ2-1 NA TRBV27 TGTTCCAGCAGTCCCCTGACCAGTATCACGACTAGCGGTGACTACAATGAGCAGTTCTTC CSSSPLTSITTSGDYNEQFF
NA TRBJ2-4 NA TRBV7-2 TGTGCCAGCAGCTTATTCCCGCAGGGGGCCAAAAACATTCAGTACTTC CASSLFPQGAKNIQYF
NA TRBJ1-1 few TRBV6-5 TGTGCCAGCAGTCCGAGGATTGTGAGCACTGAAGCTTTCTTT CASSPRIVSTEAFF
TRBD2 TRBJ2-1 NA TRBV10-3 TGTGCTATCAGTGCCGGTAGCGGGGCGGGGAGCAATGAGCAGTTCTTC CAISAGSGAGSNEQFF
NA TRBJ2-7 NA TRBV27 TGTGCCAGCTGTGGACAGAACTACAATGAGCAGTACTTC CASCGQNYNEQYF
NA TRBJ1-2 NA TRBV12-3/TRBV12-4 TGTGCCAGCAGATTAACAGAGTCCTATGGCTACACCTTC CASRLTESYGYTF
NA TRBJ2-5 NA TRBV29-1 TGCAGCGTTGCTCGGATAACCCAAGAGACCCAGTACTTC CSVARITQETQYF
NA TRBJ2-7 few TRBV29-1 TGCAGCGTTGAAGATGGGGAGCGGCTCTACGAGCAGTACTTC CSVEDGERLYEQYF
TRBD2 TRBJ2-7 NA TRBV20-1 TGCAGTGCTAGAGGTCAGCCAGCGGGAGGGAGCTCCTACGAGCAGTACTTC CSARGQPAGGSSYEQYF
NA TRBJ1-2 NA TRBV6-5 TGTGCCAGCAGTGACTCGTTACTCTATGGCTACACCTTC CASSDSLLYGYTF
NA TRBJ2-3 NA TRBV29-1 TGCAGCTCACTGGCCCCCGCCCCGGAAGAAGATACGCAGTATTTT CSSLAPAPEEDTQYF
NA TRBJ1-2 NA TRBV7-9 TGTGCCAGCAGCTCACAGGGTCCGTATGGCTACACCTTC CASSSQGPYGYTF
NA TRBJ1-4 NA TRBV6-6 TGTGCCAGCAGACAGTTCCCTAATGAAAAACTGTTTTTT CASRQFPNEKLFF
NA TRBJ2-7 NA TRBV14 TGTGCCAGCAGCCCAGGACACCGCTCCTACGAGCAGTACTTC CASSPGHRSYEQYF